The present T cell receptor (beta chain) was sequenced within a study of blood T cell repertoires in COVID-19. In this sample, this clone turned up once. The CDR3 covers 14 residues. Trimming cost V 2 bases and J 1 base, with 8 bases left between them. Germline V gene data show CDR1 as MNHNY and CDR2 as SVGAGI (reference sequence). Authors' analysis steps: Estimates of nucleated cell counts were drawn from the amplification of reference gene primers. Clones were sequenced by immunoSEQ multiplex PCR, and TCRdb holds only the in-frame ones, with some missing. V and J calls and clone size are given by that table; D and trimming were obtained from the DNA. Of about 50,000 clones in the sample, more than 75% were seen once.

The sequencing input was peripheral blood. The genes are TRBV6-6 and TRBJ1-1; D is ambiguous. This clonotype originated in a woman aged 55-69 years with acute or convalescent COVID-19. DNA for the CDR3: TGTGCCAGCAGTTACACTTTAGCGAACACTGAAGCTTTCTTT. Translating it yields CASSYTLANTEAFF.